A selection of T cell receptor beta chains follows, all from one sample in a study of T cell responses to AZD1222 COVID-19 vaccine. Using immunoSEQ multiplex PCR, the repertoire was profiled, and TCRdb retains in-frame clones only, with some absent. The table lists tens of thousands of clones, approximately 91% of them singletons, with about 24% in the top ten. The specimen comprised peripheral blood, sampled on day 0 of AZD1222 vaccination. The receptors derive from an adult in good health. Each CDR3 is given with its conserved first and last residue. The D gene is left open where the match is weak.

D,J,V,CDR3,DNA
TRBD1,TRBJ1-2,TRBV6-2/TRBV6-3,CASSPQGFGYTF,TGTGCCAGCAGTCCACAGGGGTTCGGCTACACCTTC
TRBD1,TRBJ1-2,TRBV19,CASSTPQGAGYTF,TGTGCCAGTAGTACCCCCCAGGGGGCTGGCTACACCTTC
TRBD1,TRBJ1-5,TRBV5-1,CASSPGTGNQPQHF,TGCGCCAGCAGCCCGGGGACAGGCAATCAGCCCCAGCATTTT
.,TRBJ1-1,TRBV6-2/TRBV6-3,CASSYSNWDTPADTEAFF,TGTGCCAGCAGTTACTCGAATTGGGACACTCCTGCGGACACTGAAGCTTTCTTT
.,TRBJ1-4,TRBV6-4,CATRIRPDNEKLFF,TGTGCCACCCGGATACGGCCCGATAATGAAAAACTGTTTTTT
TRBD1,TRBJ1-1,TRBV5-4,CASSAAGTGNTEAFF,TGTGCCAGCAGCGCCGCCGGGACAGGGAACACTGAAGCTTTCTTT
.,TRBJ2-7,TRBV6-2/TRBV6-3,CASSPGDRYEQYF,TGTGCCAGCAGCCCAGGGGATAGATACGAGCAGTACTTC
TRBD1,TRBJ2-2,TRBV5-6,CASSFLGQGGAGELFF,TGTGCCAGCAGCTTTCTCGGACAGGGCGGCGCCGGGGAGCTGTTTTTT
TRBD2,TRBJ2-4,TRBV6-2/TRBV6-3,CASSPGLAGGLAKNIQYF,TGTGCCAGCAGCCCTGGACTAGCGGGGGGTCTAGCCAAAAACATTCAGTACTTC
TRBD1,TRBJ1-2,TRBV3-1/TRBV3-2,CASSPPGGYGYTF,TGTGCCAGCAGCCCCCCAGGGGGGTATGGCTACACCTTC
TRBD2,TRBJ2-3,TRBV10-3,CAISEEATSGGGRDTQYF,TGTGCCATCAGTGAAGAAGCGACTAGCGGGGGGGGACGAGATACGCAGTATTTT
TRBD1,TRBJ2-3,TRBV28,CASSLRGPRSTDTQYF,TGTGCCAGCAGCCTCAGGGGGCCCAGAAGCACAGATACGCAGTATTTT
.,TRBJ2-2,TRBV6-5,CASSSGAQSGELFF,TGTGCCAGCAGTTCTGGGGCGCAGTCCGGGGAGCTGTTTTTT
TRBD1,TRBJ1-1,TRBV12-3/TRBV12-4,CASRMTGVEAFF,TGTGCCAGCAGAATGACAGGGGTTGAAGCTTTCTTT
.,TRBJ2-1,TRBV28,CASSLGYNEQFF,TGTGCCAGCAGTTTAGGCTACAATGAGCAGTTCTTC
.,TRBJ1-5,TRBV7-2,CASVDSPGQPQHF,TGTGCCAGCGTAGATTCTCCCGGCCAGCCCCAGCATTTT
.,TRBJ2-5,TRBV7-2,CASSPGGARTQYF,TGTGCCAGCAGCCCGGGGGGCGCAAGGACCCAGTACTTC
.,TRBJ2-2,TRBV19,CASNYRHSGELFF,TGTGCCAGTAATTACAGGCATTCCGGGGAGCTGTTTTTT
.,TRBJ1-6,TRBV3-1/TRBV3-2,CASSQISDSPLHF,TGTGCCAGCAGCCAAATCTCGGATTCACCCCTCCACTTT
TRBD1,TRBJ2-1,TRBV28,CASRSPGQGARGEQFF,TGTGCCAGCAGAAGCCCGGGACAGGGGGCAAGAGGTGAGCAGTTCTTC